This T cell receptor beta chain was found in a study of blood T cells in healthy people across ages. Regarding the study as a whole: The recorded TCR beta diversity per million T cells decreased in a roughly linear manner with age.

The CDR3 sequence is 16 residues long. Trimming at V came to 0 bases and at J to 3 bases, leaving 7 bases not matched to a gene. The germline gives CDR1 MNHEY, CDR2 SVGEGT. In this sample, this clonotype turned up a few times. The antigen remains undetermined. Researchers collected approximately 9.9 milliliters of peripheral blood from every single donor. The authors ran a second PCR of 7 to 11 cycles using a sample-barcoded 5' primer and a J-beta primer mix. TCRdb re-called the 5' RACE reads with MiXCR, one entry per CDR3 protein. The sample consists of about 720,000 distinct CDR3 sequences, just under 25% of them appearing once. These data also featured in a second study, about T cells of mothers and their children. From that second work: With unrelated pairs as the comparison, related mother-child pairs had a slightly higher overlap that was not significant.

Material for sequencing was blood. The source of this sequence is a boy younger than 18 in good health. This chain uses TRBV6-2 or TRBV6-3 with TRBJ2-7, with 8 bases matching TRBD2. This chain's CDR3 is CASSYSYERGYYEQYF. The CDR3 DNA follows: TGTGCCAGCAGTTACTCGTATGAGCGGGGGTACTACGAGCAGTACTTC.